This T cell receptor beta chain was sequenced for a study of blood T cell repertoires in COVID-19 (dated by TCRdb to 2020 to 2021). Background for the entire study: Collaborator samples came from the United States, Italy and Spain and covered acute and convalescent phases of COVID-19. The prospective study material was composed of cDNA or gDNA derived from T cells, B-cell-depleted T cells, or PBMCs. Deeply sampled blood TCRbeta repertoires from subjects exposed to, actively infected with, or recovered from COVID-19 were included in the dataset. The repertoires were released in a freely available public database meant as a resource for research on the immune response to SARS-CoV-2. Samples came from the ongoing ImmuneRACE study (first 160 participants) plus 1,254 subjects from 6 global collaborators. A de-identified subject ID, COVID-19 status, age in years and sex were almost always included in the sample metadata. Where available, HLA class I and class II types were obtained from metadata supplied by the sample provider rather than from assay-based typing. Findings and caveats that apply to the study as a whole: The amount of clinical and demographic metadata varied by source and participant and was provided uncurated.

Points on this clone: The specificity of this receptor is unknown. Base quality data are lacking; no much larger clone is found one base away.

CDR1 and CDR2, looked up from the germline V gene (reference sequence), are SGHNT and YYREEE. Trimming takes 4 bases off V and 8 bases off J; junction bases not matched to a gene: 11. The CDR3 spans 15 residues, from the cysteine through the phenylalanine. Only CDR3 DNA remains: 45 bases, in frame from the first base. A second Seattle source provided samples from volunteer blood donors who had recovered from COVID-19. Each collaborating institution followed its own protocols to collect whole blood in K2EDTA tubes. Collaborator samples were shipped for TCRbeta analysis as frozen whole blood, isolated PBMCs, or DNA extracted from either sample type. TCRbeta CDR3 regions were amplified from genomic DNA by means of the immunoSEQ Assay, a bias-controlled multiplex PCR. Per the source publication's procedure: The number of nucleated cells in each sample was estimated by amplification of reference gene primers within the assay. To quantify the absolute abundance of each unique TCRbeta CDR3 rearrangement, sequence reads were collapsed and filtered. For each sample, productive Simpson clonality was calculated by taking the square root of Simpson's diversity index across productive rearrangements. Drawn from immuneACCESS, this table holds only the in-frame rearrangements with V and J called that TCRdb kept. Clones are partly lost; checked studies trace under half to an unresolved V gene and leave the rest unexplained. V, J and clone size derive from that table, while D and trimming were established from the DNA sequence. The sample includes 200,000 to 250,000 clones, with 75% to 90% observed a single time. The top ten clones comprise less than 7.5% of the sample.

The receptor was isolated from a man aged 60 to 69 who had recovered from COVID-19. The sequence links TRBV5-4 to TRBJ2-1, and 8 junction bases match TRBD2. Sequences were obtained from peripheral blood. The DNA reads TGTGCCAGCAGCACCGGGACTAGAAAGGGTCATGAGCAGTTCTTC. It translates as CASSTGTRKGHEQFF.